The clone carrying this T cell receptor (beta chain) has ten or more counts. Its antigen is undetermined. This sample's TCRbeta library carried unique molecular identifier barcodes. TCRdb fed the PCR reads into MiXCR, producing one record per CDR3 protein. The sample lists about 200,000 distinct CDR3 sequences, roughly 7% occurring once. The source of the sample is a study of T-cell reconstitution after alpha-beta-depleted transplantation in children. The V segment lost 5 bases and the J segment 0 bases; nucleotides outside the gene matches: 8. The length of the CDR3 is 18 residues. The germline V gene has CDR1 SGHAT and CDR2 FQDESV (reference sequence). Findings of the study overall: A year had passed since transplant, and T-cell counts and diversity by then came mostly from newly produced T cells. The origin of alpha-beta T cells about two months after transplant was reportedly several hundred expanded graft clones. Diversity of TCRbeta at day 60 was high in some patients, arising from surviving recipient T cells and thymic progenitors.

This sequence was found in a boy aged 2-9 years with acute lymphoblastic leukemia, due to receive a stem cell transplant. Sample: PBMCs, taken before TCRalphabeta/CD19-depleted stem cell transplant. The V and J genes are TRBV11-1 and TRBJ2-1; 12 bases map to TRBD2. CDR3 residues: CASSPGLAGGSSYNEQFF. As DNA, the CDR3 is TGTGCCAGCAGCCCGGGACTAGCGGGTGGAAGCTCCTACAATGAGCAGTTCTTC.